The sequence of this TCR beta chain was determined in a study of blood T cell repertoires in COVID-19. Study overall: Donors in Cohort 3 counted as recovered after two negative PCRs, clearance, or symptom resolution.

Trimming pared 2 bases from V and 11 bases from J, leaving 21 bases between. The CDR3 runs to 15 residues. The germline gives CDR1 MNHNS, CDR2 SASEGT. Only in-frame clones appear in the TCRdb table, and some are missing; sequencing was by immunoSEQ multiplex PCR. The sample carries about 360,000 clones, about 89% recorded once. V gene TRBV6-1 combines with J gene TRBJ1-1; D unresolved. Sequenced sample: PBMCs or T cells enriched from blood (not recorded which). The TCR originated in a man aged 35 to 55 in a cohort exposed to, infected with or recovered from COVID-19 (not recorded which). The CDR3 loop reads CASSEMGTKTSRAFF. The CDR3 DNA reads as TGTGCCAGCAGTGAAATGGGCACGAAGACTAGTCGGGCTTTCTTT.